The clone carrying this TCR beta chain was recorded only once. Original handling: Reference gene primer amplification gave estimated nucleated cell counts. TCRdb keeps only in-frame clones here, not all; method: immunoSEQ multiplex PCR. That table furnishes V, J and clone size, whereas the DNA furnished D and trimming. This sample carries a few hundred thousand clones, 89% of them seen once, and the ten largest clones take less than 5%. This entry comes from a study of blood T cell repertoires in COVID-19. At the level of the study: Acute and convalescent COVID-19 samples came from the United States, Italy and Spain. The analysed material was cDNA or gDNA that came from T cells, B-cell-depleted T cells, or PBMCs.

The CDR3 totals 13 residues. Germline CDR1 is MGHRA and CDR2 is YSYEKL. Trimming removed 3 bases at V and 5 bases at J, with 8 bases between. Sequencing was done on a sample of peripheral blood. This chain connects TRBV4-1 to TRBJ2-1; a weak D match, TRBD1 (5 bases). The clonotype was recovered from a middle-aged woman who had recovered from COVID-19. The CDR3 nucleotides read TGCGCCAGCAGCCACATAGGGGACAATGAGCAGTTCTTC. Its protein product is CASSHIGDNEQFF.